The 19 T cell receptor beta chains below come from one sample, sequenced in a study of T cell responses to AZD1222 COVID-19 vaccine. Some clones are missing from TCRdb's copy, which holds only in-frame ones; the method was immunoSEQ multiplex PCR. The table lists 65,000 to 85,000 clones, around 83% of them singletons. Sequenced material: peripheral blood, taken on day 0 of AZD1222 vaccination. The receptor source for this set is an adult in good health.

A word on this clone: At one end the junction does not follow the germline gene, possibly because of a read error. The CDR3 nucleotides read TGTGCCAGCTCCCCACAGGGAGCCTATGGCTACACCTTC. This codes for CASSPQGAYGYTF. This chain connects TRBV18 to TRBJ1-2, with D tentatively TRBD1 (6 bases). The CDR3 length is 13 residues. CDR1 and CDR2 from the germline V gene are KGHSH and LQKENI. The full variable domain, completed using reference TRBV18 and TRBJ1-2, is NAGVMQNPRHLVRRRGQEARLRCSPMKGHSHVYWYRQLPEEGLKFMVYLQKENIIDESGMPKERFSAEFPKEGPSILRIQQVVRGDSAAYFCASSPQGAYGYTFGSGTRLTVV.

This chain links TRBV7-2 with TRBJ1-5; D is unclear. The V end was cut by 3 bases, the J end by 0 bases, with 12 bases between. Germline loops: CDR1 SGHTA, CDR2 FQGNSA. The CDR3 is 16 residues long. Here the CDR3 reads CASSFGDHNSNQPQHF. For the CDR3, the DNA is TGTGCCAGCAGCTTCGGAGACCACAATAGCAATCAGCCCCAGCATTTT.

The J gene is TRBJ1-5, the V gene TRBV10-3; D may be TRBD1 (5 bases). Trimming took off 7 bases at V and 7 bases at J, with 17 bases between the two ends. This CDR3 contains 14 residues. Germline-derived CDR1 and CDR2 are ENHRY and SYGVKD. This chain's CDR3 is CAITNNPGVQPQHF. The CDR3 nucleotides read TGTGCCATCACGAATAATCCGGGGGTGCAGCCCCAGCATTTT.

The rearrangement uses TRBV6-2 or TRBV6-3 and TRBJ2-7; 7 bases agree with TRBD1. After removal of 5 bases from V and 2 bases from J, the junction contained 3 bases not matched to a gene. CDR3 length: 13 residues. Germline assignment: CDR1 MNHEY and CDR2 SVGEGT. CDR3: CASSTQGAYEQYF. CDR3 nucleotides: TGTGCCAGCAGTACCCAGGGGGCCTACGAGCAGTACTTC.

This clone was picked up one time. The chain joins TRBV7-9 to TRBJ2-5; possible D gene TRBD1, 5 bases. Germline CDR1 is SEHNR and CDR2 is FQNEAQ (reference sequence). The V and J ends lost 1 base and 5 bases respectively, with 14 bases between them. The CDR3 covers 15 residues. The CDR3, as DNA: TGTGCCAGCAGCTTAGGGTCCAGGGAAAGCGAGACCCAGTACTTC. Protein: CASSLGSRESETQYF.

CDR3 residues: CASSLRALTAQYNSPLHF. The CDR3 nucleotides are TGTGCCAGCAGCTTAAGAGCATTGACAGCCCAATATAATTCACCCCTCCACTTT. The rearrangement uses TRBV7-2 and TRBJ1-6; weak D call: TRBD1 (5 bases). The V gene's germline CDR1 is SGHTA and CDR2 FQGNSA. The CDR3 covers 18 residues. The ends were cut back, 2 bases at V and 4 bases at J, with 18 bases in the middle.

This clone came up once. The rearrangement joins TRBV19 to TRBJ2-3; the D is unclear. Germline V gene lookup returns CDR1 LNHDA and CDR2 SQIVND (reference sequence). Trimming shortened V by 3 bases and J by 1 base, and 8 bases separated the two germline ends. The CDR3 runs 14 residues. The CDR3 protein is CASSILLRTDTQYF. In DNA form, the CDR3 reads TGTGCCAGTAGTATTTTGCTTCGCACAGATACGCAGTATTTT.

The chain uses TRBV7-2 and TRBJ1-4, with unresolved D. The CDR3 has 14 residues. Looked up from germline, CDR1 is SGHTA and CDR2 is FQGNSA. Trimming took off 2 bases at V and 3 bases at J, with 7 bases between the two ends. The CDR3 protein is CASSLLGSNEKLFF. DNA for the CDR3: TGTGCCAGCAGCTTACTGGGGTCTAATGAAAAACTGTTTTTT.

This chain joins TRBV6-9 and TRBJ2-7; D is undetermined. CDR3 length: 12 amino acids. Trimming took off 6 bases at V and 5 bases at J, with 11 bases between the two ends. Per the germline V gene, CDR1 is MNHGY and CDR2 is SVAAGI. CDR3 DNA: TGTGCCAGCAGCTTCACACTACACGAGCAGTACTTC. As protein: CASSFTLHEQYF.

The rearrangement uses TRBV19 and TRBJ2-7, with unresolved D. Trimming left V 3 bases short and J 0 bases short, with 12 bases between. The CDR3 length is 15 residues. Germline V gene data show CDR1 as LNHDA and CDR2 as SQIVND (reference sequence). The CDR3, as DNA: TGTGCCAGTAGTATTGATTTAGGAATCTCCTACGAGCAGTACTTC. It codes for CASSIDLGISYEQYF. The whole variable domain, remainder taken from reference TRBV19 and TRBJ2-7, is DGGITQSPKYLFRKEGQNVTLSCEQNLNHDAMYWYRQDPGQGLRLIYYSQIVNDFQKGDIAEGYSVSREKKESFPLTVTSAQKNPTAFYLCASSIDLGISYEQYFGPGTRLTVT.

The CDR3 DNA reads TGTGCCAGCAGTTCACTAGGGTCTGGGGCCAACGTCCTGACTTTC. Encoded protein: CASSSLGSGANVLTF. The V call is TRBV27, the J call TRBJ2-6, with D maybe TRBD2 (5 bases). The CDR3 has 15 residues. Trimming cost V 4 bases and J 1 base, with 8 bases left between them. CDR1 and CDR2 (germline): MNHEY, SMNVEV (reference sequence).

The rearrangement uses TRBV4-3 and TRBJ2-3, with 10 bases identical to TRBD2. V dropped 1 base and J dropped 2; count of bases not matched to a gene: 15. Germline assignment: CDR1 LGHNA and CDR2 YSLEER. The CDR3 runs to 20 residues. CDR3 protein: CASSQGGGRSSGGPTDTQYF. The CDR3 DNA follows: TGCGCCAGCAGCCAAGGAGGGGGCAGGTCTAGCGGGGGCCCCACAGATACGCAGTATTTT.

This chain uses TRBV5-1 with TRBJ2-3, with a weak D call TRBD2 (6 bases). Germline CDR1 and CDR2: SGHRS and YFSETQ. The ends were cut back, 3 bases at V and 2 bases at J, with 13 bases in the middle. This CDR3 region has 15 residues. The CDR3 sequence is CASSSGGISTDTQYF. CDR3 sequence (DNA): TGCGCCAGCAGCTCCGGGGGTATCTCCACAGATACGCAGTATTTT. Based on the CDR3 plus reference TRBV5-1 and TRBJ2-3, the full variable domain is KAGVTQTPRYLIKTRGQQVTLSCSPISGHRSVSWYQQTPGQGLQFLFEYFSETQRNKGNFPGRFSGRQFSNSRSEMNVSTLELGDSALYLCASSSGGISTDTQYFGPGTRLTVL.

The rearrangement uses TRBV29-1 and TRBJ1-6, with a possible D match to TRBD1 (5 bases). The CDR3 is 14 residues long. Deletions cut 6 bases from V and 0 bases from J, with 9 bases between. Germline-derived CDR1 and CDR2 are SQVTM and ANQGSEA. CDR3 in amino acids: CSVSGSSYNSPLHF. The DNA for the CDR3 is TGCAGCGTGTCAGGGAGCTCCTATAATTCACCCCTCCACTTT.

The V gene is TRBV28, the J gene TRBJ2-7; TRBD1 matches 11 bases. There are 15 residues in the CDR3. The ends lost 6 bases at V and 3 bases at J; junction bases unmatched: 7. CDR1 MDHEN and CDR2 SYDVKM come from the germline V gene. CDR3 bases: TGTGCCAGCAGCGAACCGGGACAGGGGGGCTACGAGCAGTACTTC. It is translated as CASSEPGQGGYEQYF.

The chain uses TRBV5-4 and TRBJ2-3, with 7 bases identical to TRBD2. Germline CDR1 is SGHNT and CDR2 is YYREEE (reference sequence). The CDR3 sequence is 16 residues long. Trimming removed 4 bases from V and 0 bases from J; junction bases left unmatched: 8. The CDR3 spells CASSQGTTTSTDTQYF. CDR3 DNA sequence: TGTGCCAGCAGCCAAGGGACTACTACTAGCACAGATACGCAGTATTTT.

This clone was seen just once. The chain has TRBV2 and TRBJ2-1; 12 bases agree with TRBD1. CDR1 is SNHLY and CDR2 is FYNNEI in the germline V gene. The CDR3 spans 14 residues. V gave up 3 bases and J gave up 6 bases; unmatched junction bases: 0. The CDR3 loop reads CASSEGQGANEQFF. The CDR3, as DNA: TGTGCCAGCAGTGAGGGACAGGGGGCCAATGAGCAGTTCTTC.

This chain connects TRBV27 to TRBJ2-7; D remains unclear. Germline V gives CDR1 MNHEY, CDR2 SMNVEV (reference sequence). V was trimmed by 9 bases and J by 3 bases, leaving 6 bases between them. This CDR3 contains 10 residues. DNA of the CDR3: TGTGCCAGGTCCGACTACGAGCAGTACTTC. This gives the protein CARSDYEQYF.

The chain links TRBV6-2 or TRBV6-3 to TRBJ2-7; D might be TRBD1 (5 bases). This CDR3 is 12 amino acids long. With 2 bases removed from V and 5 bases from J, the gap between germline ends came to 7 bases. Germline CDR1 is MNHEY and CDR2 is SVGEGT. This CDR3 is CASSYVGDEQYF. DNA of the CDR3: TGTGCCAGCAGTTACGTAGGGGACGAGCAGTACTTC.